Below, 10 T cell receptor beta chains from the same sample are listed, as sequenced in a study of blood T cell repertoires in COVID-19. Here immunoSEQ multiplex PCR was the method, and the copy in TCRdb shows in-frame clones only, minus some. Of approximately 390,000 clones listed, 88% are singletons. What was sequenced was PBMCs or T cells enriched from blood (not recorded which). The receptor set was obtained from a middle-aged woman with acute COVID-19.

The chain recombines TRBV6-5 with TRBJ1-1; D is perhaps TRBD1 (6 bases). The germline V gene has CDR1 MNHEY and CDR2 SVGAGI. CDR3 length: 15 residues. V was clipped by 4 bases and J by 5 bases, with 17 bases between them. CDR3 DNA: TGTGCCAGCAGTTCGACAGGATTGTTGAGAACTGAAGCTTTCTTT. Translated, it gives CASSSTGLLRTEAFF.

This chain links TRBV18 with TRBJ1-1, with 10 nucleotides matching TRBD1. The CDR3 extends over 16 amino acids. Germline CDR1 is KGHSH and CDR2 is LQKENI. V trimming: 0 bases; J trimming: 5 bases; junction bases outside the gene matches: 6. The CDR3 DNA follows: TGTGCCAGCTCACCACCGGGACAGGGGAGAGGAACTGAAGCTTTCTTT. Translation gives CASSPPGQGRGTEAFF.

The chain recombines TRBV6-5 with TRBJ1-2; 8 bases match TRBD1. The CDR3 is 14 amino acids. J lost 4 bases, V lost 6 bases, and 7 bases had no gene match. Germline-derived CDR1 and CDR2 are MNHEY and SVGAGI. CDR3 protein: CASRPQQGGYGYTF. CDR3 DNA sequence: TGTGCCAGCAGACCCCAACAGGGGGGCTATGGCTACACCTTC.

The DNA for the CDR3 is TGTGCCAGCAGCCTTGGGACATCGAACACTGAAGCTTTCTTT. It yields the protein CASSLGTSNTEAFF. V and J are TRBV3-1 (or the pseudogene TRBV3-2) and TRBJ1-1, with TRBD1 as a possible D gene (6 bases). Germline CDR1 and CDR2: LGHDT and YNNKEL (reference sequence). CDR3 length: 14 amino acids. Trimming pared 4 bases from V and 1 base from J, leaving 10 bases between.

V is TRBV10-3 and J is TRBJ2-5, with 7 bases matching TRBD2. V gave up 7 bases and J gave up 1 base; unmatched junction bases: 6. The germline V gene encodes CDR1 ENHRY and CDR2 SYGVKD. This CDR3 has 14 residues. The CDR3 protein is CAINPAGPQETQYF. CDR3 in DNA: TGTGCCATCAACCCAGCGGGGCCCCAAGAGACCCAGTACTTC.

The rearrangement uses TRBV10-3 and TRBJ1-1; D is possibly TRBD1 (5 bases). V was trimmed by 3 bases and J by 5 bases, leaving 10 bases between them. CDR3 size: 13 residues. Per the germline V gene, CDR1 is ENHRY and CDR2 is SYGVKD. The CDR3 nucleotides read TGTGCCATCAGTGATGGGGGGGAAACTGAAGCTTTCTTT. Its protein is CAISDGGETEAFF.

The rearrangement links TRBV3-1 (or the pseudogene TRBV3-2) to TRBJ2-1; possibly TRBD2 for D (6 bases). The length of the CDR3 is 15 residues. CDR1 LGHDT and CDR2 YNNKEL come from the germline V gene (reference sequence). V was pared by 0 bases and J by 6 bases, with 12 bases between. This CDR3 reads CASSQEFGGVNEQFF. The DNA for the CDR3 is TGTGCCAGCAGCCAAGAATTCGGAGGGGTCAATGAGCAGTTCTTC.

This clone was counted once. V is TRBV7-9 and J is TRBJ2-7; D possibly corresponds to TRBD1 (5 bases). The CDR3 runs 14 residues. V was pared by 2 bases and J by 5 bases, with 13 bases between. In germline, CDR1 is SEHNR, CDR2 FQNEAQ (reference sequence). DNA for the CDR3: TGTGCCAGCAGCTTAATCGGCAGGGTCCACGAGCAGTACTTC. Encoded protein: CASSLIGRVHEQYF.

J is TRBJ2-7 and V is TRBV3-1 (or the pseudogene TRBV3-2), with 10 bases aligning to TRBD1. The CDR3 loop spans 13 amino acids. CDR1 and CDR2 from the germline V gene are LGHDT and YNNKEL (reference sequence). V lost 5 bases to trimming and J lost 8 bases; unmatched junction nucleotides: 6. In DNA form, the CDR3 reads TGTGCCAGCAGCGGAGGGACAGGGGAAAAGCAGTACTTC. Protein sequence: CASSGGTGEKQYF.

About this clone itself: Other DNA sequences in the same sample also yield this CDR3. The J gene is TRBJ2-7, the V gene TRBV3-1 (or the pseudogene TRBV3-2), with D unresolved. The CDR3 covers 13 residues. Trimming cost V 0 bases and J 3 bases, with 6 bases left between them. Germline V gene data show CDR1 as LGHDT and CDR2 as YNNKEL (reference sequence). The CDR3 nucleotides read TGTGCCAGCAGCCAAGATCGGGTCTACGAGCAGTACTTC. Residues: CASSQDRVYEQYF.